One and the same sample provided the 32 T cell receptor beta chains below, sequenced in a study of T cell responses to AZD1222 COVID-19 vaccine. Here immunoSEQ multiplex PCR was the method, and the copy in TCRdb shows in-frame clones only, minus some. The sample carries 90,000 to 150,000 clones, approximately 85% recorded once. The source material was peripheral blood, sampled on day 0 of AZD1222 vaccination. The receptors derive from an adult in good health.

This rearrangement joins TRBV24-1 to TRBJ1-2; D is perhaps TRBD1 (5 bases). There are 13 residues in the CDR3. V was clipped by 6 bases and J by 8 bases, with 15 bases between them. The germline CDR1 and CDR2 sequences are KGHDR and SFDVKD. The CDR3 region has the DNA TGTGCCACCAGTTTCGACAGTTACAACGGCTACACCTTC. Its protein product is CATSFDSYNGYTF.

This clone was counted between two and nine times. This rearrangement joins TRBV7-8 to TRBJ2-1; 7 bases are a match to TRBD1. The trim removed 5 bases at V and 5 bases at J, leaving 15 bases unmatched. The CDR3 has 17 residues. From germline, CDR1 is SGHVS and CDR2 FQNEAQ. DNA for the CDR3: TGTGCCAGCAGCCGAGATCGACCCGGGACAGCTAACAATGAGCAGTTCTTC. Translation gives CASSRDRPGTANNEQFF.

The chain is built from TRBV21-1 and TRBJ2-7. TRBV21-1 counts as a pseudogene. The CDR3 contains 13 residues. The CDR3 is CASSRSGRPEQYF. For the CDR3, the DNA is TGTGCCAGCAGCAGATCGGGACGTCCAGAGCAGTACTTC.

The chain combines TRBV4-1 with TRBJ2-1; D gene uncertain. Germline CDR1 is MGHRA and CDR2 is YSYEKL. With 4 bases removed from V and 9 bases from J, the gap between germline ends came to 19 bases. CDR3 size: 15 residues. The CDR3 DNA is TGCGCCAGCAGCCTAATATCCTCTCGGCGAGTTGAGCAGTTCTTC. Residues: CASSLISSRRVEQFF.

The chain has TRBV7-9 and TRBJ2-3; D is unresolved. CDR3 length equals 14 residues. CDR1 is SEHNR, CDR2 FQNEAQ, per germline (reference sequence). The V end was cut by 5 bases, the J end by 4 bases, with 13 bases between. The CDR3 DNA reads as TGTGCCAGCAGCCAGTTCCCCCTGCCAGATACGCAGTATTTT. Translation gives CASSQFPLPDTQYF.

This rearrangement joins TRBV28 to TRBJ1-2; 7 bases are a match to TRBD1. The CDR3 covers 15 residues. Losses at the gene ends were 7 bases for V and 8 bases for J; bases not matched to a gene: 16. The V gene's germline CDR1 is MDHEN and CDR2 SYDVKM. The CDR3 nucleotides are TGTGCCAGCACCCCGGGACAGACGGATGCCTTAGGCTACACCTTC. This translates into CASTPGQTDALGYTF.

This rearrangement joins TRBV11-3 to TRBJ1-1; no firm D call. Germline V lookup: CDR1 SGHNT, CDR2 YENEEA. This CDR3 has 13 residues. V was pared by 3 bases and J by 5 bases, with 10 bases between. CDR3 bases: TGTGCCAGCAGCTTGCGGTCCGGAACTGAAGCTTTCTTT. It is translated as CASSLRSGTEAFF.

The chain links TRBV5-1 to TRBJ2-3, with no clear D. The CDR3 spans 13 residues. The germline CDR1 and CDR2 sequences are SGHRS and YFSETQ. Trimming cost V 3 bases and J 6 bases, with 11 bases left between them. CDR3 coding DNA: TGCGCCAGCAGCTCCCACGTCGGGGATACGCAGTATTTT. This encodes CASSSHVGDTQYF.

The chain joins TRBV10-3 to TRBJ1-2; 10 bases fit TRBD1. The CDR3 length is 13 residues. The ends lost 6 bases at V and 7 bases at J; junction bases unmatched: 5. Germline V gene lookup returns CDR1 ENHRY and CDR2 SYGVKD. The CDR3 region has the DNA TGTGCCATCAGAGGGACAGGGGAGGTTGGCTACACCTTC. It is translated as CAIRGTGEVGYTF.

The V and J genes are TRBV5-1 and TRBJ2-1; 10 bases agree with TRBD2. Germline CDR1 and CDR2: SGHRS and YFSETQ. Unmatched junction bases numbered 3, after V lost 2 bases and J lost 4 bases. There are 15 residues in the CDR3. The CDR3 DNA reads TGCGCCAGCAGCTTTATAGCGGGGGGATACAATGAGCAGTTCTTC. This sequence encodes CASSFIAGGYNEQFF.

This clone was found a few times. The rearrangement uses TRBV6-5 and TRBJ1-2; D remains ambiguous. The CDR3 loop spans 15 amino acids. The germline CDR1 and CDR2 sequences are MNHEY and SVGAGI. With 7 bases removed from V and 4 bases from J, the gap between germline ends came to 19 bases. The CDR3 reads CASTTEAGRGYGYTF. CDR3 nucleotides: TGTGCCAGCACCACCGAGGCAGGACGGGGCTATGGCTACACCTTC.

The J gene is TRBJ1-5, the V gene TRBV19, with D hard to call. Germline V gene lookup returns CDR1 LNHDA and CDR2 SQIVND (reference sequence). The CDR3 has 13 residues. Between the trimmed V and J ends, which lost 4 bases and 9 bases, there was a span of 13 bases. CDR3 nucleotide sequence: TGTGCCAGTAGTAGTACGGGTGCGTGGCCCCAGCATTTT. This sequence encodes CASSSTGAWPQHF.

The chain combines TRBV6-1 with TRBJ2-7; TRBD1 is a possible D gene (6 bases). Germline CDR1 and CDR2: MNHNS and SASEGT. The CDR3 contains 15 residues. The V end was cut by 0 bases, the J end by 0 bases, with 9 bases between. CDR3 sequence (DNA): TGTGCCAGCAGTGAAGCGTCGGACAGCTCCTACGAGCAGTACTTC. Translated: CASSEASDSSYEQYF.

Ten or more counts support this clone. CDR3 nucleotides: TGTGCCAGCAGTTCCCTACTGAATCAGCCCCAGCATTTT. Protein product: CASSSLLNQPQHF. This chain uses TRBV6-2 or TRBV6-3 with TRBJ1-5; no reliable D call. The length of the CDR3 is 13 residues. Per germline, CDR1 MNHEY and CDR2 SVGEGT. V lost 4 bases and J 4 bases, leaving 8 bases between the germline ends.

The gene calls are TRBV28 and TRBJ2-3, with a tentative D call TRBD2 (6 bases). V was clipped by 9 bases and J by 3 bases, with 22 bases between them. CDR3 size: 16 residues. Germline CDR1 reads MDHEN; CDR2 reads SYDVKM. CDR3 sequence reads: CASTLQAGRGTDTQYF. As DNA, the CDR3 is TGTGCCAGTACCCTTCAAGCGGGTCGGGGGACAGATACGCAGTATTTT.

The rearrangement uses TRBV24-1 and TRBJ1-2; 7 bases line up with TRBD1. The germline gives CDR1 KGHDR, CDR2 SFDVKD. The CDR3 spans 14 residues. V gave up 4 bases and J gave up 8 bases; unmatched junction bases: 9. CDR3 protein: CATSDPTGFRGYTF. The CDR3 DNA reads as TGTGCCACCAGTGACCCGACAGGGTTCAGGGGCTACACCTTC.

The chain joins TRBV5-1 to TRBJ1-3; D remains ambiguous. This CDR3 contains 15 residues. Trimming left V 4 bases short and J 0 bases short, with 11 bases between. CDR1 is SGHRS and CDR2 is YFSETQ in the germline V gene. The CDR3 sequence is CASSLARASGNTIYF. The CDR3 DNA sequence: TGCGCCAGCAGCCTCGCACGGGCCTCTGGAAACACCATATATTTT.

This clone was detected only a few times. The rearrangement uses TRBV6-1 and TRBJ2-7, with D uncertain. Trimming took off 0 bases at V and 6 bases at J, with 12 bases between the two ends. Per the germline V gene, CDR1 is MNHNS and CDR2 is SASEGT. This CDR3 spans 14 amino acids. CDR3 nucleotide sequence: TGTGCCAGCAGTGAAGCGGGCTTTAACGGCGAGCAGTACTTC. Protein: CASSEAGFNGEQYF.

The V gene is TRBV5-6, the J gene TRBJ1-2; 7 positions match TRBD1. The CDR3 sequence is 15 residues long. Germline V CDR1 and CDR2: SGHDT, YYEEEE. With V trimmed by 4 bases and J by 4 bases, 10 bases remained unmatched. CDR3 coding DNA: TGTGCCAGCAGCACCCCGGGACAGAATTTCTATGGCTACACCTTC. Translating it yields CASSTPGQNFYGYTF. The full variable domain, completed using reference TRBV5-6 and TRBJ1-2, is DAGVTQSPTHLIKTRGQQVTLRCSPKSGHDTVSWYQQALGQGPQFIFQYYEEEERQRGNFPDRFSGHQFPNYSSELNVNALLLGDSALYLCASSTPGQNFYGYTFGSGTRLTVV.

In regard to this clone: A junction end diverges from the germline sequence, so it may reflect a read error. This sequence joins TRBV7-2 and TRBJ2-3; 9 bases are a match to TRBD1. The CDR3 has 12 residues. Germline V gene lookup returns CDR1 SGHTA and CDR2 FQGNSA. CDR3 amino acids: CASSHRTGEIDF. CDR3 DNA: TGTGCCAGCAGCCATCGGACAGGGGAAATAGATTTT.

This clone was seen more than once but under ten times. V and J are TRBV10-1 and TRBJ1-2; D perhaps matches TRBD1 (5 bases). Germline-derived CDR1 and CDR2 are WNHNN and SYGVQD (reference sequence). With 7 bases removed from V and 7 bases from J, the gap between germline ends came to 19 bases. The CDR3 covers 14 residues. The CDR3 spells CASIKRGIARGYTF. CDR3 coding DNA: TGCGCCAGCATAAAAAGGGGAATCGCCCGTGGCTACACCTTC.

The chain carries TRBV19 and TRBJ1-2; no definite D call. Germline CDR1 LNHDA, CDR2 SQIVND (reference sequence). V shed 8 bases and J shed 5 bases, with 15 bases lying between them. The CDR3 is 13 amino acids. CDR3: CASLSSLGYGYTF. CDR3 in DNA: TGTGCCAGTTTGAGTTCCCTGGGGTATGGCTACACCTTC.

J is TRBJ2-2 and V is TRBV4-3; D is perhaps TRBD1 or TRBD2 (5 bases each). Between the trimmed V and J ends, which lost 5 bases and 5 bases, there was a span of 9 bases. The CDR3 has 13 residues. Germline V gene sequence: CDR1 LGHNA, CDR2 YSLEER. The CDR3 sequence is CASSWGGTGELFF. The CDR3 DNA sequence: TGCGCCAGCAGCTGGGGCGGGACCGGGGAGCTGTTTTTT.

J is TRBJ2-5 and V is TRBV28; D may correspond to TRBD1 or TRBD2 (7 bases each). With 6 bases removed from V and 5 bases from J, the gap between germline ends came to 19 bases. Germline CDR1 is MDHEN and CDR2 is SYDVKM. The CDR3 has 15 amino acids. CDR3 sequence (DNA): TGTGCCAGCAGGACAGGGAGGGTGGTGCTGGAGACCCAGTACTTC. It is translated as CASRTGRVVLETQYF.

The rearrangement uses TRBV6-5 and TRBJ1-2, with TRBD1 matching 7 bases. From germline, CDR1 is MNHEY and CDR2 SVGAGI. V lost 5 bases to trimming and J lost 6 bases; unmatched junction nucleotides: 12. This CDR3 contains 15 residues. The CDR3 nucleotides read TGTGCCAGCAGTCCACGACAGGGCCGGGTTGATGGCTACACCTTC. Protein product: CASSPRQGRVDGYTF.

This rearrangement joins TRBV5-4 to TRBJ2-5, with 8 positions matching TRBD2. Per the germline V gene, CDR1 is SGHNT and CDR2 is YYREEE (reference sequence). The length of the CDR3 is 16 residues. J gave up 5 bases and V 0 bases, and 9 bases lay outside the gene matches. CDR3 amino acids: CASSLELAGRAETQYF. CDR3 sequence (DNA): TGTGCCAGCAGCTTGGAATTGGCCGGGAGGGCGGAGACCCAGTACTTC.

The chain has TRBV9 and TRBJ1-4; 7 bases map to TRBD1. The germline V gene encodes CDR1 SGDLS and CDR2 YYNGEE. After removal of 2 bases from V and 11 bases from J, the junction contained 6 bases not matched to a gene. There are 13 residues in the CDR3. CDR3 coding DNA: TGTGCCAGCAGCGTGGACGGACAGGACAAACTGTTTTTT. This gives the protein CASSVDGQDKLFF.

This chain links TRBV2 with TRBJ2-2, with 8 bases aligning to TRBD1. Per germline, CDR1 SNHLY and CDR2 FYNNEI. V gave up 6 bases and J gave up 2 bases; unmatched junction bases: 5. The CDR3 loop spans 15 amino acids. In nucleotides, the CDR3 is TGTGCCAGCAGGGCAGGGGGCTTAAACACCGGGGAGCTGTTTTTT. Its protein is CASRAGGLNTGELFF.

About this clone itself: At one of its ends the junction is not consistent with the germline gene, which may arise from a read error. V gene TRBV4-1 combines with J gene TRBJ2-1; D may be TRBD2 (5 bases). The CDR3 is 13 amino acids. The germline CDR1 and CDR2 sequences are MGHRA and YSYEKL. This chain's CDR3 is CTSTNGDHNEQFF. Written as DNA, the CDR3 is TGCACCAGCACCAACGGGGATCACAATGAGCAGTTCTTC.

J is TRBJ2-7 and V is TRBV9; weak D call: TRBD2 (5 bases). The germline V gene encodes CDR1 SGDLS and CDR2 YYNGEE. V dropped 3 bases and J dropped 7 bases, with 20 bases sitting between them. This CDR3 contains 15 residues. This chain's CDR3 is CASSAGGLLSGEQYF. In DNA form, the CDR3 reads TGTGCCAGCAGCGCCGGTGGACTGCTATCTGGGGAGCAGTACTTC.

The sample holds a few counts of this clone. This rearrangement joins TRBV10-3 to TRBJ1-5; no firm D call. V lost 4 bases to trimming and J lost 7 bases, with 8 bases between them. The CDR3 is made up of 12 amino acids. From germline, CDR1 is ENHRY and CDR2 SYGVKD. CDR3 region: CAISGPMQPQHF. The CDR3 DNA reads TGTGCCATCAGTGGGCCGATGCAGCCCCAGCATTTT.

This CDR3 is CASSPRTGNANYGYTF. The CDR3 DNA is TGTGCCAGCTCTCCCCGGACAGGGAACGCTAACTATGGCTACACCTTC. The rearrangement uses TRBV18 and TRBJ1-2; 8 bases are shared with TRBD1. Trimming took 6 bases from V and 0 from J; bases not matched to a gene: 9. The CDR3 has 16 residues. From germline, CDR1 is KGHSH and CDR2 LQKENI.